Listed below are T cell receptor beta chains from one sample, sequenced in a study of beta chain features in type 1 diabetes. Measured with immunoSEQ multiplex PCR; TCRdb has only the in-frame clones, and not every one. Of roughly 290,000 clones listed, over 12% are singletons. What was sequenced was naive CD4+ T cells from blood. The source of these receptors is a man between 18 and 29 years old with type 1 diabetes. CDR3s include the opening cysteine and the closing phenylalanine or tryptophan. Each record gives: clone size, J gene, V gene, D gene, CDR3 DNA, CDR3 protein. The D gene is left open where the match is weak. The size of a clone is reported for some rows only, either as once, few or many, or as a class for expanded clones.

>.|TRBJ1-5|TRBV30|.
TGTGCCTGGAGAGGTTACGGTTCAGCGAGCAATCAGCCCCAGCATTTT
CAWRGYGSASNQPQHF
>.|TRBJ1-5|TRBV2|.
TGTGCCAGCAGGCTGGACTCGGGCAGCAATCAGCCCCAGCATTTT
CASRLDSGSNQPQHF
>few|TRBJ2-1|TRBV4-3|TRBD2
TGCGCCAGCAGCCTTATTGGGACTAGCGGCAACAATGAGCAGTTCTTC
CASSLIGTSGNNEQFF
>.|TRBJ1-1|TRBV5-4|TRBD1
TGTGCCAGCAGCCCAGGGGGCAGGCCTGAAGCTTTCTTT
CASSPGGRPEAFF
>few|TRBJ2-1|TRBV30|TRBD2
TGTGCCTGGAGTGTTGGACTAGCGGAGACCTACAATGAGCAGTTCTTC
CAWSVGLAETYNEQFF
>.|TRBJ2-1|TRBV18|.
TGTGCCAGCTCACCAGGTGCGGGACTTAATGAGCAGTTCTTC
CASSPGAGLNEQFF
>few|TRBJ1-2|TRBV20-1|TRBD1
TGCCAGGGGGGCCATGGCTACACCTTC
CQGGHGYTF
>few|TRBJ2-7|TRBV7-6|TRBD1
TGTGCCAGCAGCCCCCAGAGGGGGCTATACGAGCAGTACTTC
CASSPQRGLYEQYF
>few|TRBJ2-5|TRBV7-2|.
TGTGCCAGCAGCTTCGCGGGGAAAGAGACCCAGTACTTC
CASSFAGKETQYF
>few|TRBJ2-1|TRBV5-1|.
TGCGCCAGCAGCTTCCCGACAGGTGGAAACTACAATGAGCAGTTCTTC
CASSFPTGGNYNEQFF
>.|TRBJ1-1|TRBV19|TRBD1
TGTGCCAGTAGTAGAGGACAGGTGAACACTGAAGCTTTCTTT
CASSRGQVNTEAFF
>few|TRBJ1-5|TRBV6-5|.
TGTGCCAGCAGTCCCCCTGATCAGCCCCAGCATTTT
CASSPPDQPQHF
>few|TRBJ1-5|TRBV7-6|.
TGTGCCAGCAGCTTAGAGGACACTAGCAATCAGCCCCAGCATTTT
CASSLEDTSNQPQHF
>few|TRBJ2-7|TRBV7-2|.
TGTGCCAGCAGCTTATACGACTCTCCCGAGGCCTACGAGCAGTACTTC
CASSLYDSPEAYEQYF
>.|TRBJ2-7|TRBV18|TRBD2
TGTGCCAGCTCACCACGGGGACTAGTCAGCTACGAGCAGTACTTC
CASSPRGLVSYEQYF
>.|TRBJ2-7|TRBV28|.
TGTGCCAGCAGTTTGCCGCTGAATGTTGGCAAGCAGTACTTC
CASSLPLNVGKQYF
>few|TRBJ2-7|TRBV27|TRBD2
TGTGCCAGCAGTCGTAGCGGGAGCTCCTACGAGCAGTACTTC
CASSRSGSSYEQYF
>few|TRBJ2-7|TRBV18|.
TGTGCCAGCTCACCACCCAGCTCCTACGAGCAGTACTTC
CASSPPSSYEQYF
>.|TRBJ1-1|TRBV7-9|TRBD1
TGTGCCAGCAGCCCCGGACAGGGGCCGAACACTGAAGCTTTCTTT
CASSPGQGPNTEAFF
>.|TRBJ2-7|TRBV6-6|.
TGTGCCAGCAGTTACTCCCGGGAGCAGTACTTC
CASSYSREQYF
>.|TRBJ2-7|TRBV6-5|TRBD1
TGTGCCAGCAGTGGCCGGGACAGGAGCTACGAGCAGTACTTC
CASSGRDRSYEQYF
>few|TRBJ1-2|TRBV6-5|.
TGTGCCAGCGCCGGACACCCTACGAACGGCTACACCTTC
CASAGHPTNGYTF
>few|TRBJ2-3|TRBV5-4|TRBD1
TGTGCCAGCGGGTGGACAGGGGGCGTCCCAGATACGCAGTATTTT
CASGWTGGVPDTQYF
>few|TRBJ1-2|TRBV28|TRBD1
TGTGCCAGCAGGCCTTCCCTGGACAGGGAATGGTATGGCTACACCTTC
CASRPSLDREWYGYTF